This section outlines one TCR beta chain sequence together with its context. TCRdb reprocessed the 5' RACE reads and stores each CDR3 protein as one record, lacking DNA. The sample data list over 100,000 distinct CDR3 sequences. This sample is part of a study of T cells expressing NK-cell markers. The length of the CDR3 is 14 residues. From germline, CDR1 is SGHTA and CDR2 FQGNSA. Sequenced input: blood T cells: a sorted CD56 or NKG2C T cell subset, CD4+ or CD8+ T cells, or bulk PBMC T cells (not recorded which). This sequence was found in a woman aged 18 to 75 in good health. V gene TRBV7-2 combines with J gene TRBJ2-1. The CDR3 loop is CASSLERWDNEQFF.